Detailed here is one TCR beta chain. This clonotype was picked up a small number of times. No cognate antigen has been identified for it. No base quality values were provided; no much bigger clone lies one nucleotide off. The library was made by 5' RACE. TCRdb lists the instrument as Illumina HiSeq 2000. A universal primer binding site was added through template switching, and the final cDNA carried a unique molecular identifier so that TCR cDNA molecules could be counted accurately. Specific primers in the conserved constant-segment region were used to synthesize first-strand cDNA for the TCR alpha and beta chains. Each cDNA library was double barcoded, with a SMART-Mk sample barcode plus Illumina barcodes, to control for contamination. TruSeq adapter sequences along with Illumina sample barcodes were introduced in two successive PCR steps. The TCR alpha and beta cDNA libraries were sequenced on the Illumina HiSeq platform using custom primers. The source study handled its data this way. Raw reads were processed with MiGEC to extract unique molecular identifiers, and MiXCR was used to determine CDR3 positions. For each individual, recombination models were inferred using an EM algorithm with the repgenHMM and IGoR tools. The tcR package in R was used for shared clonotype analysis, with sharing normalized by the product of cloneset sizes. Out-of-frame nonproductive sequences were analyzed to study raw recombination free of thymic and clonal selection effects. The raw public data were reprocessed by TCRdb itself: fastp quality trimming at Q25, MiXCR clonotype calling, in-frame beta chains only. Rows with one shared CDR3 protein collapse into an entry with the most common genes and DNA. The authors' filters were not applied to this entry. Within this sample are under 300,000 distinct CDR3 sequences, with roughly 8.7% of them counted one time only. 2.5% to 3.5% of the sample is taken by the ten largest.

Only healthy Caucasian donors were included. The twin cohort consisted of three pairs of female monozygotic twins, all aged 18 to 29 years. CD4+ and CD8+ T cell populations were isolated with positive isolation kits from Invitrogen. The sample is drawn from a study of identical twins listed by TCRdb under 2016. Describing the broader study: To test whether fetal clonotypes persist, this study deep-sequenced TCR alpha and beta repertoires from monozygotic twins, from unrelated adults of various ages, and from cord blood. Replicate twin experiments were performed at different times using different library preparation protocols to rule out contamination. General conclusions and limits of the study: Because the same donors could not be followed over many years, conclusions were based on cross-sectional statistical analysis. Recombination models systematically underestimated out-of-frame TCR alpha sharing in monozygotic twins but agreed with sharing between unrelated individuals. Abundant cord blood beta clonotypes carried fewer insertions; young adult naive repertoires showed a weaker similar trend, while memory repertoires showed none. Zero-insertion analyses could be partly confounded by invariant T cells such as MAIT and iNKT, though diverse VJ usage argued against such confounding for most clonotypes. Compared with coincidental sharing between unrelated individuals, out-of-frame TCR alpha sequences shared between twins had an excess of sequences with low generation probability. A weaker excess of twin sharing was found in beta out-of-frame sequences because the signal-to-noise ratio was lowered by fewer shared sequences.

The germline V gene encodes CDR1 SEHNR and CDR2 FQNEAQ (reference sequence). The germline V end is reduced by 5 bases and the J end by 6 bases; junction bases left unmatched: 16. CDR3 length: 17 amino acids, cysteine to phenylalanine. Left in the record is the CDR3 DNA by itself, 51 bases read in frame from the first base. These data are also associated with another study on yellow fever vaccine responses in identical twins. Reported in the second study: According to the authors, the vaccine-induced T cell response in identical twins seemed to be partly convergent and partly specific to each individual. In the study, vaccine-responding T cell clones were precisely tracked in identical twins.

Sequenced material: CD8+ T cells sorted from blood. The clonotype originates from a woman aged 18 to 35 in good health. The chain joins TRBV7-9 to TRBJ2-3, with 8 bases matching TRBD2. The CDR3 region has the sequence CASSPRASGRAGDTQYF. The DNA is TGTGCCAGCAGCCCCCGGGCTAGCGGGCGGGCGGGGGATACGCAGTATTTT.